Listed below are T cell receptor beta chains from one sample, sequenced in a study of graft-versus-host responses after intestinal transplantation. Clones were read by immunoSEQ multiplex PCR, and TCRdb kept only the in-frame ones, dropping some. The data hold 20,000 or so clones, with about 93% observed a single time. The sequencing here drew on PBMCs, taken more than 350 days after transplant. The source of these receptors is a human patient who received an intestinal transplant, so some T cells may come from the graft donor. CDR3s include the opening cysteine and the closing phenylalanine or tryptophan. The D gene is left open where the match is weak. Clone size is given for some rows only: seen once, a few or many times, or a class if the clone is expanded.

abundance	len	d_gene	j_gene	v_gene	CDR3aa	CDR3nt
-	15	-	TRBJ2-3	TRBV28	CASWPRGSQTDTQYF	TGTGCCAGCTGGCCCCGGGGGAGTCAGACAGATACGCAGTATTTT
-	16	TRBD2	TRBJ2-7	TRBV7-9	CASSSTTSGTIYEQYF	TGTGCCAGCAGCTCGACCACCTCCGGGACTATCTACGAGCAGTACTTC
-	18	-	TRBJ2-7	TRBV6-1	CASSEETPGVRTSYEQYF	TGTGCCAGCAGTGAAGAGACACCGGGGGTTCGCACCTCCTACGAGCAGTACTTC
-	14	-	TRBJ2-5	TRBV21-1	CASSKVGPRETQYF	TGTGCCAGCAGCAAAGTAGGACCCCGAGAGACCCAGTACTTC
-	14	TRBD2	TRBJ2-3	TRBV2	CSSNRQAGADTQYF	TGTTCCAGTAATAGACAAGCGGGGGCAGATACGCAGTATTTT
-	13	TRBD2	TRBJ2-5	TRBV29-1	CSVEGTSQETQYF	TGCAGCGTTGAAGGGACTAGCCAAGAGACCCAGTACTTC
-	15	-	TRBJ1-5	TRBV28	CASSPTDSLNQPQHF	TGTGCCAGCAGTCCAACGGACAGTCTCAATCAGCCCCAGCATTTT
-	16	TRBD2	TRBJ2-5	TRBV9	CASSALRSGGTETQYF	TGTGCCAGCAGCGCCCTTAGGAGCGGGGGGACAGAGACCCAGTACTTC
-	14	TRBD1	TRBJ1-5	TRBV2	CASTRGGSNQPQHF	TGTGCCAGCACCAGGGGGGGCAGCAATCAGCCCCAGCATTTT
-	12	-	TRBJ1-1	TRBV11-3	CASSPEGTEAFF	TGTGCCAGCAGCCCGGAGGGCACTGAAGCTTTCTTT
once	15	-	TRBJ2-5	TRBV9	CASSVEAADQETQYF	TGTGCCAGCAGCGTAGAGGCAGCGGACCAAGAGACCCAGTACTTC
-	11	-	TRBJ2-7	TRBV29-1	CSVAVQDEQYF	TGCAGCGTTGCAGTACAGGACGAGCAGTACTTC
-	17	-	TRBJ2-1	TRBV6-7	CASRRSGCLIFDGEQFF	TGTGCCAGCAGGAGAAGTGGGTGCCTTATCTTTGACGGTGAGCAGTTCTTC
-	15	-	TRBJ2-5	TRBV12-5	CASGLVNAVAETQYF	TGTGCTAGTGGTTTGGTAAACGCCGTAGCGGAGACCCAGTACTTC
-	16	TRBD2	TRBJ2-1	TRBV7-2	CASSYLAGNSYNEQFF	TGTGCCAGCAGCTATCTAGCGGGTAACTCCTACAATGAGCAGTTCTTC
-	12	-	TRBJ2-7	TRBV13	CASSLASYEQYF	TGTGCCAGCAGCTTAGCCTCCTACGAGCAGTACTTC
-	15	TRBD2	TRBJ2-5	TRBV6-1	CASSDGQVGRETQYF	TGTGCCAGCAGTGACGGGCAGGTCGGGAGGGAGACCCAGTACTTC
-	14	-	TRBJ1-5	TRBV5-5	CASSRGNQGQPQHF	TGTGCCAGCAGCCGGGGAAATCAGGGACAGCCCCAGCATTTT
-	17	-	TRBJ2-2	TRBV2	CASSETGVRLPGGELFF	TGTGCCAGCAGTGAAACGGGGGTCCGCCTCCCCGGGGGGGAGCTGTTTTTT
-	15	TRBD2	TRBJ2-7	TRBV6-5	CASSYRTSGRYEQYF	TGTGCCAGCAGTTACCGGACTAGCGGGAGGTACGAGCAGTACTTC
-	11	-	TRBJ2-7	TRBV25-1	CASSISYEQYF	TGTGCCAGCAGTATTAGCTACGAGCAGTACTTC
-	15	-	TRBJ2-7	TRBV28	CASSFGMADSYEQYF	TGTGCCAGCAGTTTTGGTATGGCAGACTCCTACGAGCAGTACTTC
-	13	-	TRBJ2-1	TRBV5-6	CASSLGQANEQFF	TGTGCCAGCAGCTTGGGACAGGCCAATGAGCAGTTCTTC
-	13	TRBD1	TRBJ2-1	TRBV29-1	CSVARDRYNEQFF	TGCAGCGTTGCTAGGGACAGATACAATGAGCAGTTCTTC
-	16	-	TRBJ2-5	TRBV6-6	CASSYFSRGYQETQYF	TGTGCCAGCAGTTACTTCTCCAGGGGTTATCAAGAGACCCAGTACTTC
once	14	TRBD1	TRBJ2-3	TRBV13	CASSFGQGIDTQYF	TGTGCCAGCAGCTTCGGACAGGGAATCGATACGCAGTATTTT
-	14	-	TRBJ1-2	TRBV6-1	CASSASGTYDGYTF	TGTGCCAGCAGCGCGTCCGGGACATACGATGGCTACACCTTC
once	14	TRBD1	TRBJ2-7	TRBV5-1	CASSWGQGSNEQYF	TGCGCCAGCAGCTGGGGACAGGGCAGCAACGAGCAGTACTTC
-	18	TRBD2	TRBJ2-1	TRBV28	CASSFFRTGTSGSHEQFF	TGTGCCAGCAGTTTCTTCAGAACCGGGACTAGCGGGAGCCATGAGCAGTTCTTC
few	13	-	TRBJ1-1	TRBV9	CASSVAQGTEAFF	TGTGCCAGCAGCGTAGCCCAGGGCACTGAAGCTTTCTTT
-	13	-	TRBJ1-5	TRBV5-1	CASSLPDNQPQHF	TGCGCCAGCAGCTTGCCGGACAATCAGCCCCAGCATTTT
-	17	-	TRBJ2-7	TRBV11-2	CASSLVGKRVPPYEQYF	TGTGCCAGCAGCTTAGTTGGTAAGCGGGTCCCGCCCTACGAGCAGTACTTC
-	13	TRBD2	TRBJ2-3	TRBV30	CAWTLAGTDTQYF	TGTGCCTGGACACTAGCGGGCACAGATACGCAGTATTTT
-	11	-	TRBJ1-2	TRBV29-1	CSVEEGYGYTF	TGCAGCGTTGAGGAAGGCTATGGCTACACCTTC
-	16	TRBD1	TRBJ1-5	TRBV18	CASSPSGTGDRQPQHF	TGTGCCAGCTCACCTTCCGGGACAGGGGATCGACAGCCCCAGCATTTT
-	12	-	TRBJ1-1	TRBV2	CASSEGDTEAFF	TGTGCCAGCAGTGAGGGGGACACTGAAGCTTTCTTT
-	16	-	TRBJ2-3	TRBV5-1	CASSLRGQGAADTQYF	TGCGCCAGCAGCTTGAGGGGTCAAGGGGCTGCAGATACGCAGTATTTT
-	18	-	TRBJ2-6	TRBV11-3	CASSILASRQSRANVLTF	TGTGCCAGCAGCATACTAGCATCTCGACAAAGTCGGGCCAACGTCCTGACTTTC